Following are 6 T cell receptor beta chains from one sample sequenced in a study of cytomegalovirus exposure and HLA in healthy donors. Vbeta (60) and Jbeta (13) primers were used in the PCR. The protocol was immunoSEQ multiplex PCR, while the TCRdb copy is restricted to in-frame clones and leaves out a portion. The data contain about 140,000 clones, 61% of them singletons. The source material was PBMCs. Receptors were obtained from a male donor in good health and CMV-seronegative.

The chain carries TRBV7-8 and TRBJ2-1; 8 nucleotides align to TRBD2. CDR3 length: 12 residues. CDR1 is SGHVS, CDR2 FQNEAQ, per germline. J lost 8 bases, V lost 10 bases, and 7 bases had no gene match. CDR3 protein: CATGGAGDEQFF. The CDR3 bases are TGTGCCACCGGGGGGGCCGGGGATGAGCAGTTCTTC.

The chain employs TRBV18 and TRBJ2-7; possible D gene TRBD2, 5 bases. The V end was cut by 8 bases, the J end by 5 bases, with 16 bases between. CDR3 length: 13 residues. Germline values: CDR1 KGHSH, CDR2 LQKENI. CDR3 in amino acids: CASRKEVGNEQYF. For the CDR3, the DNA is TGTGCCAGCCGAAAGGAGGTAGGGAACGAGCAGTACTTC.

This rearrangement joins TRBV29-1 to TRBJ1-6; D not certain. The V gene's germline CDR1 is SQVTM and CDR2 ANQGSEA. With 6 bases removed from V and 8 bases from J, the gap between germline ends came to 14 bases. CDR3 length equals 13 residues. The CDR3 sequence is CSVQGTGDSPLHF. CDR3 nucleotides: TGCAGCGTCCAAGGCACCGGGGATTCACCCCTCCACTTT. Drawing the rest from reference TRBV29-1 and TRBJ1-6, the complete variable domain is SAVISQKPSRDICQRGTSLTIQCQVDSQVTMMFWYRQQPGQSLTLIATANQGSEATYESGFVIDKFPISRPNLTFSTLTVSNMSPEDSSIYLCSVQGTGDSPLHFGNGTRLTVT.

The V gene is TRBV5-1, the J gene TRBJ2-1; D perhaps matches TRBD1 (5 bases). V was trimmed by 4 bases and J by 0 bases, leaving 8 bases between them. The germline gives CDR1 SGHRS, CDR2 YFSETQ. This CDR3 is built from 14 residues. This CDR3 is CASSPDISYNEQFF. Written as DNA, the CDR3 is TGCGCCAGCAGCCCGGACATCTCCTACAATGAGCAGTTCTTC. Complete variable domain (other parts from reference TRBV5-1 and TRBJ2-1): KAGVTQTPRYLIKTRGQQVTLSCSPISGHRSVSWYQQTPGQGLQFLFEYFSETQRNKGNFPGRFSGRQFSNSRSEMNVSTLELGDSALYLCASSPDISYNEQFFGPGTRLTVL.

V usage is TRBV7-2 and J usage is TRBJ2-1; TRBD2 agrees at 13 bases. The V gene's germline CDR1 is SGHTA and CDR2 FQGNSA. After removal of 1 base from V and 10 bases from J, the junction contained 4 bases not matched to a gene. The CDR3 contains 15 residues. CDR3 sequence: CASSLVGTSGVEQFF. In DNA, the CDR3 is TGTGCCAGCAGCTTAGTTGGGACTAGCGGGGTAGAGCAGTTCTTC. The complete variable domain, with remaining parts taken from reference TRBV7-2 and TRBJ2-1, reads GAGVSQSPSNKVTEKGKDVELRCDPISGHTALYWYRQSLGQGLEFLIYFQGNSAPDKSGLPSDRFSAERTGGSVSTLTIQRTQQEDSAVYLCASSLVGTSGVEQFFGPGTRLTVL.

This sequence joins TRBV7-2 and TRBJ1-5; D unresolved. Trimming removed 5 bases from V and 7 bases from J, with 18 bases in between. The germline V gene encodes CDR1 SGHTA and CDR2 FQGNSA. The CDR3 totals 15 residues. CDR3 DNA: TGTGCCAGCAGCCCAAGGGCGGGGAACGGGCAGCCCCAGCATTTT. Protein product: CASSPRAGNGQPQHF.